This TCR beta chain was documented in a study of regulatory T cells in long-lasting Graves disease. At least ten counts were recorded for this clonotype. What it binds is not known. According to the study, TCR beta libraries were built with iRepertoire HTBI primers and CDR3-region Arm-PCR. TCRdb passed the multiplex PCR reads through MiXCR, listing each CDR3 protein once. Counted here are about 540,000 distinct CDR3 sequences, approximately 13% occurring once; the ten biggest clones make up approximately 9.3%. The V and J ends lost 5 bases and 2 bases respectively, with 13 bases between them. The CDR3 contains 15 residues. Documented time point: newly diagnosed GD, antithyroid drugs for less than 3 months. Researchers made the TCR library from RNA that was extracted from PBMCs. The study, taken as a whole, reports: Newly diagnosed patients had higher TCR diversity than persistent Graves' patients did. There was favoring of TRBV28, TRBJ1-2 and TRBJ2-5 in persistent disease.

The same data also contributed to another study, on T cells in Graves' hyperthyroidism and ophthalmopathy. That paper states: Blood also contained most expanded thyroid clonotypes above 0.001. Median prediction lead before ophthalmopathy onset was 6.5 months with the model.

The sequence was obtained from a man aged 30-40 years with Graves disease. The chain joins TRBV12-3 or TRBV12-4 to TRBJ2-4; D is tentatively TRBD1 or TRBD2 (6 bases each). Here the sequenced sample was peripheral blood mononuclear cells (PBMCs), taken at new diagnosis, from a patient treated with antithyroid drugs. DNA of the CDR3: TGTGCCAGCAGTATCCTAGGGGGGTCCAAAAACATTCAGTACTTC. This gives the protein CASSILGGSKNIQYF.